Sequencing of this TCR beta chain was carried out in a study of T cells in localized non-small cell lung cancer. Trimming removed 2 bases from V and 2 bases from J; junction bases left unmatched: 5. Germline V CDR1 and CDR2: MGHDK, SYGVNS. The CDR3 is 16 residues long. Some clones are missing from TCRdb's copy, which holds only in-frame ones; the method was immunoSEQ multiplex PCR. The sample records about 62,000 clones, roughly four fifths being singletons. Whole-study findings and limits: Clonality peaked in uninvolved adjacent lung rather than tumor. The study sequenced only one region of the tumor. As a result, intratumor heterogeneity could not be excluded and remains possible. A median roughly 50 of the top 100 tumor clones appeared in adjacent lung.

On this clone: Its antigen remains unidentified.

The clonotype originates from a man aged 40-75 years with stage II lung adenocarcinoma. This specimen was PBMCs, taken before any cancer treatment. The chain couples TRBV25-1 to TRBJ2-5, with TRBD2 matching over 10 bases. CDR3 protein: CASSERTSGTQETQYF. The CDR3 nucleotides read TGTGCCAGCAGTGAAAGGACTAGCGGAACACAAGAGACCCAGTACTTC.